The 24 T cell receptor beta chains below were found in one sample sequenced in a study of blood T cell repertoires in COVID-19. Method: immunoSEQ multiplex PCR; TCRdb's copy keeps in-frame clones and lacks some. The sample lists around 360,000 clones, over 75% occurring once. Sequencing input: peripheral blood. Every receptor here comes from a woman in her twenties or thirties with COVID-19, enrolled during active disease.

There are a few counts of this clone. The chain links TRBV18 to TRBJ2-7; D not resolved. The V and J ends lost 3 bases and 5 bases respectively, with 14 bases between them. The CDR3 sequence is 14 residues long. The germline V gene encodes CDR1 KGHSH and CDR2 LQKENI. As DNA, the CDR3 is TGTGCCAGCTCACCGGTCACCAGGTCTGACGAGCAGTACTTC. Protein sequence: CASSPVTRSDEQYF.

The chain links TRBV7-8 to TRBJ2-2; 9 nucleotides align to TRBD2. J was trimmed by 2 bases and V by 5 bases; bases with no gene match: 12. The V gene's germline CDR1 is SGHVS and CDR2 FQNEAQ. The CDR3 is 18 amino acids. CDR3 in DNA: TGTGCCAGCAGCCCAAGACGGGCGGGAGGGCCCAACACCGGGGAGCTGTTTTTT. This sequence encodes CASSPRRAGGPNTGELFF.

The chain combines TRBV10-1 with TRBJ2-7; 13 bases are a match to TRBD2. CDR1 and CDR2 from the germline V gene are WNHNN and SYGVQD (reference sequence). The V segment lost 4 bases and the J segment 1 base; nucleotides outside the gene matches: 7. The CDR3 is 17 amino acids. The CDR3: CASSGPWTSGSSYEQYF. CDR3 DNA: TGCGCCAGCAGTGGCCCTTGGACTAGCGGGAGTTCCTACGAGCAGTACTTC.

This clone appeared a single time. The chain has TRBV25-1 and TRBJ2-7; tentatively, D is TRBD1 (6 bases). V shed 6 bases and J shed 6 bases, with 9 bases lying between them. The CDR3 runs 11 residues. CDR1 is MGHDK, CDR2 SYGVNS, per germline. The CDR3 region has the DNA TGTGCCAGCAGCAGGGGTGGCGAGCAGTACTTC. This codes for CASSRGGEQYF.

This chain joins TRBV27 and TRBJ2-3, with a possible D match to TRBD2 (6 bases). The CDR3 is made up of 12 amino acids. Trimming took off 2 bases at V and 15 bases at J, with 15 bases between the two ends. CDR1 and CDR2 (germline): MNHEY, SMNVEV (reference sequence). The CDR3: CASSLRGLHPYF. CDR3 in DNA: TGTGCCAGCAGTTTAAGGGGACTCCATCCTTATTTT.

In its sample, this clone was seen a few times. The genes are TRBV2 and TRBJ2-1; 9 nucleotides agree with TRBD1. This CDR3 spans 16 amino acids. The J segment lost 4 bases and the V segment lost 4 bases, leaving 8 bases of the junction unmatched. The V gene's germline CDR1 is SNHLY and CDR2 FYNNEI. In nucleotides, the CDR3 is TGTGCCAGCAGTGTCGCGACAGGGGGTTTGTACAATGAGCAGTTCTTC. Translated, it gives CASSVATGGLYNEQFF.

The genes are TRBV6-5 and TRBJ2-1; weak D call: TRBD2 (5 bases). Per germline, CDR1 MNHEY and CDR2 SVGAGI. This CDR3 has 12 amino acids. Trimming took 10 bases from V and 6 from J, leaving 13 bases between them. In DNA, the CDR3 is TGTGCCATAGGCGAGGAGGCCAATGAGCAGTTCTTC. Residues: CAIGEEANEQFF.

The genes are TRBV11-2 and TRBJ1-3, with D unresolved. Germline V CDR1 and CDR2: SGHAT, FQNNGV. Trimming shortened V by 3 bases and J by 0 bases, and 9 bases separated the two germline ends. The CDR3 is 15 amino acids. CDR3 loop: CASSFRTSSGNTIYF. For the CDR3, the DNA is TGTGCCAGCAGCTTCCGAACAAGCTCTGGAAACACCATATATTTT.

The rearrangement links TRBV7-2 to TRBJ2-7; 8 bases agree with TRBD2. Germline assignment: CDR1 SGHTA and CDR2 FQGNSA. The V segment lost 1 base and the J segment 7 bases; nucleotides outside the gene matches: 6. The CDR3 sequence is 14 residues long. CDR3: CASSLVGGRREQYF. CDR3 DNA: TGTGCCAGCAGCTTAGTGGGCGGGAGGAGAGAGCAGTACTTC.

This clone has only one observation. The chain employs TRBV15 and TRBJ2-5, with 10 bases identical to TRBD2. Per the germline V gene, CDR1 is LNHNV and CDR2 is YYDKDF (reference sequence). The CDR3 has 16 amino acids. J was trimmed by 4 bases and V by 5 bases; bases with no gene match: 10. As DNA, the CDR3 is TGTGCCACCAGCTCCCCGGGACTAGCGATGGGAGAGACCCAGTACTTC. This encodes CATSSPGLAMGETQYF.

V is TRBV28 and J is TRBJ1-1; D gene uncertain. V was pared by 2 bases and J by 7 bases, with 14 bases between. CDR1 and CDR2 from the germline V gene are MDHEN and SYDVKM. There are 14 residues in the CDR3. CDR3 amino acids: CASSLGLRRNEAFF. The CDR3 nucleotides read TGTGCCAGCAGTTTAGGACTCCGGAGGAATGAAGCTTTCTTT.

This clone has just one count. The J gene is TRBJ2-7, the V gene TRBV14, with a weak D call TRBD1 (6 bases). CDR1 is SGHDN and CDR2 is FVKESK in the germline V gene. CDR3 size: 16 residues. Trimming removed 3 bases at V and 4 bases at J, with 19 bases between. Here the CDR3 DNA reads TGTGCCAGCAGCCAGAGATCAAGGGGGTTTCCGTACGAGCAGTACTTC. This codes for CASSQRSRGFPYEQYF.

This chain joins TRBV5-1 and TRBJ2-5; 7 positions match TRBD2. V lost 4 bases to trimming and J lost 5 bases; unmatched junction nucleotides: 5. CDR1 is SGHRS and CDR2 is YFSETQ in the germline V gene. This CDR3 is built from 13 residues. In DNA form, the CDR3 reads TGCGCCAGCAGCCCCGGGGGGATGGAGACCCAGTACTTC. It translates to CASSPGGMETQYF.

This clone was counted only a few times. The chain joins TRBV28 to TRBJ1-1, with TRBD1 identical over 7 bases. Germline V CDR1 and CDR2: MDHEN, SYDVKM. The CDR3 spans 12 residues. V shed 7 bases, J shed 6 bases, and the junction held 5 bases outside the gene matches. The CDR3 here is CASNAGTAEAFF. The CDR3 DNA reads TGTGCCAGCAACGCCGGGACAGCTGAAGCTTTCTTT.

This chain uses TRBV5-1 with TRBJ2-3; perhaps TRBD2 as D (7 bases). CDR3 length: 15 amino acids. Per germline, CDR1 SGHRS and CDR2 YFSETQ. The V gene lost 2 bases and the J gene lost 1 base, with 11 bases spanning the gap. The CDR3 sequence: CASSFLGGRTDTQYF. Here the CDR3 DNA reads TGCGCCAGCAGCTTCCTCGGGGGGCGCACAGATACGCAGTATTTT.

The chain couples TRBV28 to TRBJ2-1, with TRBD2 matching over 11 bases. Germline V gene data show CDR1 as MDHEN and CDR2 as SYDVKM. The CDR3 runs to 17 residues. J lost 1 base, V lost 5 bases, and 7 bases had no gene match. The CDR3, as DNA: TGTGCCAGCAGTCCCGCCGGGACTAGCGGTTCCTACAATGAGCAGTTCTTC. This codes for CASSPAGTSGSYNEQFF. The whole variable domain, filled in from reference TRBV28 and TRBJ2-1, reads DVKVTQSSRYLVKRTGEKVFLECVQDMDHENMFWYRQDPGLGLRLIYFSYDVKMKEKGDIPEGYSVSREKKERFSLILESASTNQTSMYLCASSPAGTSGSYNEQFFGPGTRLTVL.

The CDR3: CATGGGRAGLHGELFF. The CDR3 coding sequence is TGTGCCACCGGAGGGGGGCGAGCGGGATTACACGGGGAGCTGTTTTTT. The chain employs TRBV24-1 and TRBJ2-2; the D gene is possibly TRBD2 (7 bases). The germline gives CDR1 KGHDR, CDR2 SFDVKD. This CDR3 comprises 16 residues. Trimming took 9 bases from V and 7 from J, leaving 23 bases between them.

The DNA of the CDR3 is TGCGCCAGCAGCTTGGGACTAGCGGGAGGGCCTGAGCAGTTCTTC. Its translation is CASSLGLAGGPEQFF. The chain joins TRBV5-1 to TRBJ2-1; 14 bases are a match to TRBD2. This CDR3 has 15 amino acids. Germline CDR1 reads SGHRS; CDR2 reads YFSETQ. V dropped 0 bases and J dropped 9; count of bases not matched to a gene: 2.

The rearrangement links TRBV5-1 to TRBJ2-3, with 9 bases fitting TRBD1. This CDR3 has 16 residues. J gave up 7 bases and V 2 bases, and 11 bases lay outside the gene matches. The germline gives CDR1 SGHRS, CDR2 YFSETQ. CDR3 nucleotides: TGCGCCAGCAGCTTAGGGGGACAGGGAAGACCCTATACGCAGTATTTT. It is translated as CASSLGGQGRPYTQYF.

V gene TRBV9 combines with J gene TRBJ2-1, with 11 bases fitting TRBD2. The CDR3 totals 18 residues. Per the germline V gene, CDR1 is SGDLS and CDR2 is YYNGEE. V lost 3 bases and J lost 3; bases outside the gene matches: 11. The CDR3 nucleotides read TGTGCCAGCAGCGCGCCGACCCACGGGACTAGCGGCTACAATGAGCAGTTCTTC. Protein product: CASSAPTHGTSGYNEQFF.

The V gene is TRBV19, the J gene TRBJ2-7, with D possibly being TRBD1 (6 bases). The V end was cut by 5 bases, the J end by 2 bases, with 16 bases between. Germline V gives CDR1 LNHDA, CDR2 SQIVND (reference sequence). This CDR3 is built from 15 residues. CDR3 protein: CASSVPGHPTYEQYF. The DNA for the CDR3 is TGTGCCAGTAGTGTACCGGGACACCCTACCTACGAGCAGTACTTC.

CDR3 DNA sequence: TGTGCCTATTCCAGGGACAGAGGATTTCAACCCCTCCACTTT. It codes for CAYSRDRGFQPLHF. This sequence joins TRBV30 and TRBJ1-6, with 7 positions matching TRBD1. V dropped 7 bases and J dropped 12; count of bases not matched to a gene: 15. The CDR3 sequence is 14 residues long. Germline CDR1 and CDR2: GTSNPN and SVGIG (reference sequence).

The J gene is TRBJ1-1, the V gene TRBV29-1; perhaps TRBD1 as D (5 bases). The ends were cut back, 7 bases at V and 5 bases at J, with 14 bases in the middle. The CDR3 covers 12 residues. In germline, CDR1 is SQVTM, CDR2 ANQGSEA. CDR3 sequence (DNA): TGCAGCGGGACGTGGGGGGGAACTGAAGCTTTCTTT. Translated, it gives CSGTWGGTEAFF.

J is TRBJ1-6 and V is TRBV6-5; D gene uncertain. The germline gives CDR1 MNHEY, CDR2 SVGAGI. This CDR3 is built from 12 residues. V dropped 6 bases and J dropped 7 bases, with 7 bases sitting between them. Written as DNA, the CDR3 is TGTGCCAGCAGCGGGAACAATTCACCCCTCCACTTT. Encoded protein: CASSGNNSPLHF.